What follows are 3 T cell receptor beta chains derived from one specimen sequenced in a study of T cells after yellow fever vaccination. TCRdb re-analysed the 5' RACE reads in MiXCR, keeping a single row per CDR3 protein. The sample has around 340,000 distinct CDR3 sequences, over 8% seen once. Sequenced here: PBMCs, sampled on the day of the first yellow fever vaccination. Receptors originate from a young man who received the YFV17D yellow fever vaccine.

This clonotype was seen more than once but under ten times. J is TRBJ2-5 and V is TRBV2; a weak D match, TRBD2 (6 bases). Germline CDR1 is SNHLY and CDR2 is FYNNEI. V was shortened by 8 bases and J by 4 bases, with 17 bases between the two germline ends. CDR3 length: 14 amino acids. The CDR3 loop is CASHSWPGGETQYF. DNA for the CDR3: TGTGCCAGCCATTCTTGGCCCGGGGGAGAGACCCAGTACTTC.

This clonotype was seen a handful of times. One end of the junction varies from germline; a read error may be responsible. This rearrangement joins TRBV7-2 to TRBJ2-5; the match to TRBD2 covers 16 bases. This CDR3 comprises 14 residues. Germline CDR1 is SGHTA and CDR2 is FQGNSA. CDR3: CASSPGTSGGAVDF. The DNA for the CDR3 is TGTGCCAGCAGCCCAGGGACTAGCGGGGGGGCGGTGGACTTC.

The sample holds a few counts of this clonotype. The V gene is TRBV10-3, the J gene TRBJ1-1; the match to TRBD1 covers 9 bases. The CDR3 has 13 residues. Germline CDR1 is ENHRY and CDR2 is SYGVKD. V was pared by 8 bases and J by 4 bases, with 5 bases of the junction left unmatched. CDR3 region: CAIRDRGGTEAFF. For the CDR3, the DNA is TGTGCCATCCGCGACAGGGGGGGCACTGAAGCTTTCTTT.